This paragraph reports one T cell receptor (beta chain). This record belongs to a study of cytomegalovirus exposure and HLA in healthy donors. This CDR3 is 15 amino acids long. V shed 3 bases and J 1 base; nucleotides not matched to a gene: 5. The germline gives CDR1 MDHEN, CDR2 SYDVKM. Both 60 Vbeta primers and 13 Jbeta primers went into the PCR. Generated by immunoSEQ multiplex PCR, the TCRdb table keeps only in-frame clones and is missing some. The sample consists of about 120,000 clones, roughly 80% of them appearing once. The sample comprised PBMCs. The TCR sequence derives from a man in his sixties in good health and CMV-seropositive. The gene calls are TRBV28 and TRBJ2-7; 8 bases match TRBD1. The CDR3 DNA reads TGTGCCAGCAGTTTGGGGCAGGGGGCGTCCTACGAGCAGTACTTC. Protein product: CASSLGQGASYEQYF.